This T cell receptor (beta chain) was captured in a study of blood T cell repertoires in COVID-19. In the study overall: PBMCs, B-cell-depleted T cells, or T cells were the source of the cDNA or gDNA that made up the material.

Measured with immunoSEQ multiplex PCR; TCRdb has only the in-frame clones, and not every one. This sample has approximately 200,000 clones, with roughly 90% found just once. CDR1 is SGHDN and CDR2 is FVKESK in the germline V gene. This CDR3 spans 15 amino acids. With V trimmed by 4 bases and J by 3 bases, 6 bases remained unmatched. The age range of participants was 18 to 89 years, with residence in approximately 25 US areas. Each recovered donor of Cohort 3 presented with two negative PCRs, clearance, or symptom resolution. The V and J genes are TRBV14 and TRBJ1-3; 7 bases map to TRBD1. The specimen was PBMCs or T cells enriched from blood (not recorded which). The receptor was derived from a woman in her 30s who had recovered from COVID-19. The CDR3, as DNA: TGTGCCAGCAGCCGTTTACAGGGGCGTGGAAACACCATATATTTT. It encodes CASSRLQGRGNTIYF.